The rows below give T cell receptor beta chains drawn from one sample of a study of shared clonotypes between healthy human individuals. Sequenced by immunoSEQ multiplex PCR; TCRdb stores in-frame clones only, minus some. The table has 850,000 to 1,100,000 clones, approximately 80% seen once. The specimen was memory CD4+ T cells from PBMCs. The source of these receptors is a man between 18 and 35 years old in good health. Some clones in this sample may be carry-over from other donors' samples. Each CDR3 is given with its conserved first and last residue. The order of the fields is CDR3 DNA, CDR3 protein, V gene, D gene, J gene, clone size. A D gene is named only where the DNA matches it firmly. The size of a clone is reported for some rows only, either as once, few or many, or as a class for expanded clones.

CDR3 DNA: TGTGCCAGCAGCTGGAACTCATGGAGGCAGGGGGGGATCTATGGCTACACCTTC; CDR3 protein: CASSWNSWRQGGIYGYTF; V gene: TRBV28; D gene: TRBD1; J gene: TRBJ1-2; clone size: NA
CDR3 DNA: TGTGCCAGCAGCAAAAGGGGGAACAGCCTGAACACTGAAGCTTTCTTT; CDR3 protein: CASSKRGNSLNTEAFF; V gene: TRBV9; D gene: NA; J gene: TRBJ1-1; clone size: NA
CDR3 DNA: TGTGCCAGCGAGGAATTGGGAGTCGGTCGTTCGGATACGCAGTATTTT; CDR3 protein: CASEELGVGRSDTQYF; V gene: TRBV28; D gene: NA; J gene: TRBJ2-3; clone size: once
CDR3 DNA: TGTGCCAGCTCACCACCGCAGGGGAGGAGCACCGGGGAGCTGTTTTTT; CDR3 protein: CASSPPQGRSTGELFF; V gene: TRBV18; D gene: NA; J gene: TRBJ2-2; clone size: NA
CDR3 DNA: TGCAGTGCTATCGTAGGGACCGGCTACACCTTC; CDR3 protein: CSAIVGTGYTF; V gene: TRBV20-1; D gene: NA; J gene: TRBJ1-2; clone size: many
CDR3 DNA: TGCGCCAGCAGCGACCCTAGCGGGAGCCCCGAGCAGTTCTTC; CDR3 protein: CASSDPSGSPEQFF; V gene: TRBV5-1; D gene: TRBD2; J gene: TRBJ2-1; clone size: NA
CDR3 DNA: TGTGCCAGCGGGCAGGGTTCAGATACGCAGTATTTT; CDR3 protein: CASGQGSDTQYF; V gene: TRBV9; D gene: NA; J gene: TRBJ2-3; clone size: NA
CDR3 DNA: TGTGCCATCAGTGAGCAAATCGGTAACTATGGCTACACCTTC; CDR3 protein: CAISEQIGNYGYTF; V gene: TRBV10-3; D gene: NA; J gene: TRBJ1-2; clone size: NA
CDR3 DNA: TGTGCCAGCAGCTTAGAAAGGGCACGGGGGGGCTACACCTTC; CDR3 protein: CASSLERARGGYTF; V gene: TRBV7-9; D gene: NA; J gene: TRBJ1-2; clone size: NA
CDR3 DNA: TGTGCCAGCAGCTCGGGGGGTGAGCAGTTCTTC; CDR3 protein: CASSSGGEQFF; V gene: TRBV7-7; D gene: TRBD2; J gene: TRBJ2-1; clone size: NA
CDR3 DNA: TGTGCCAGCAGTCTAGTGGGACTAGCGGGAGGTCCCACCGTTGGGGCCAACGTCCTGACTTTC; CDR3 protein: CASSLVGLAGGPTVGANVLTF; V gene: TRBV28; D gene: TRBD2; J gene: TRBJ2-6; clone size: NA
CDR3 DNA: TGTGCCAGCAGCTTTAAGGTTAACACCATATATTTT; CDR3 protein: CASSFKVNTIYF; V gene: TRBV7-9; D gene: NA; J gene: TRBJ1-3; clone size: NA
CDR3 DNA: TGTGCCAGCAGCTTCGGCGGGAGGGACACAGATACGCAGTATTTT; CDR3 protein: CASSFGGRDTDTQYF; V gene: TRBV7-3; D gene: TRBD2; J gene: TRBJ2-3; clone size: NA
CDR3 DNA: TGTGCCAGCACGGGCGGACTTACCATAGATACGCAGTATTTT; CDR3 protein: CASTGGLTIDTQYF; V gene: TRBV6-1; D gene: NA; J gene: TRBJ2-3; clone size: NA
CDR3 DNA: TGTGCCAGCAATTTAGCGGGAGGACTCTCCTACGAGCAGTACTTC; CDR3 protein: CASNLAGGLSYEQYF; V gene: TRBV6-1; D gene: TRBD2; J gene: TRBJ2-7; clone size: few
CDR3 DNA: TGTGCCAGCAGCCCCCGGAAGGGGACAGGGGGGATGAACACTGAAGCTTTCTTT; CDR3 protein: CASSPRKGTGGMNTEAFF; V gene: TRBV14; D gene: TRBD1; J gene: TRBJ1-1; clone size: few
CDR3 DNA: TGTGCCAGCAGTGAAAGGGGGTTTCAGCCCCAGCATTTT; CDR3 protein: CASSERGFQPQHF; V gene: TRBV6-1; D gene: NA; J gene: TRBJ1-5; clone size: NA